These T cell receptor beta chains were read from a single sample in a study of OX40 agonist ivuxolimab in advanced cancers. The method was immunoSEQ multiplex PCR; TCRdb's version includes in-frame clones alone and lacks a portion of them. The sample contains approximately 60,000 clones, more than 65% of which appear only once. This specimen consisted of CD4+ or CD8+ T cells sorted from blood, obtained in a trial of the OX40 agonist ivuxolimab. The source of these receptors is an adult with an advanced solid tumor such as melanoma, head and neck, liver or kidney cancer. Each CDR3 is given with its conserved first and last residue. The D gene is left open where the match is weak. Where a row states a size, it is once, few, many or the class of an expanded clone; other rows omit it.

J gene: TRBJ2-3; clone size: NA; D gene: NA; V gene: TRBV5-1; CDR3 protein: CASSLGITDTQYF; CDR3 DNA: TGCGCCAGCAGCTTGGGGATAACAGATACGCAGTATTTT
J gene: TRBJ1-2; clone size: NA; D gene: TRBD1; V gene: TRBV6-1; CDR3 protein: CASSAGDLVTGVYGYTF; CDR3 DNA: TGTGCCAGCAGTGCCGGGGACTTAGTGACAGGGGTCTATGGCTACACCTTC
J gene: TRBJ1-4; clone size: NA; D gene: NA; V gene: TRBV2; CDR3 protein: CAGVDSAEKLFF; CDR3 DNA: TGTGCCGGGGTGGACTCGGCCGAAAAACTGTTTTTT
J gene: TRBJ1-1; clone size: NA; D gene: NA; V gene: TRBV9; CDR3 protein: CASSVGRNTEAFF; CDR3 DNA: TGTGCCAGCAGCGTAGGACGGAACACTGAAGCTTTCTTT
J gene: TRBJ2-2; clone size: many; D gene: NA; V gene: TRBV7-8; CDR3 protein: CASSLVAGNTGELFF; CDR3 DNA: TGTGCCAGCAGCTTAGTGGCAGGGAACACCGGGGAGCTGTTTTTT
J gene: TRBJ1-5; clone size: NA; D gene: NA; V gene: TRBV7-3; CDR3 protein: CASSLGVRGRGNQPQHF; CDR3 DNA: TGTGCCAGCAGCTTAGGGGTGCGGGGGCGCGGCAATCAGCCCCAGCATTTT
J gene: TRBJ2-2; clone size: few; D gene: TRBD2; V gene: TRBV28; CDR3 protein: CASRVLAPNTGELFF; CDR3 DNA: TGTGCCAGCAGGGTACTAGCGCCGAACACCGGGGAGCTGTTTTTT
J gene: TRBJ2-3; clone size: NA; D gene: NA; V gene: TRBV12-5; CDR3 protein: CASGLVRDTQYF; CDR3 DNA: TGTGCTAGTGGTTTGGTACGGGATACGCAGTATTTT
J gene: TRBJ1-1; clone size: few; D gene: TRBD1; V gene: TRBV4-2; CDR3 protein: CASSQGQGANTEAFF; CDR3 DNA: TGTGCCAGCAGCCAAGGACAGGGGGCGAACACTGAAGCTTTCTTT
J gene: TRBJ2-1; clone size: NA; D gene: NA; V gene: TRBV5-1; CDR3 protein: CASSRGQEAGDNEQFF; CDR3 DNA: TGCGCCAGCAGCCGAGGTCAGGAGGCCGGAGACAATGAGCAGTTCTTC
J gene: TRBJ1-4; clone size: NA; D gene: NA; V gene: TRBV27; CDR3 protein: CASRTTSGTDEKLFF; CDR3 DNA: TGTGCCAGCAGGACTACCTCAGGGACGGATGAAAAACTGTTTTTT
J gene: TRBJ1-2; clone size: NA; D gene: NA; V gene: TRBV5-4; CDR3 protein: CASSPDRGVSGYTF; CDR3 DNA: TGTGCCAGCAGCCCTGATAGAGGGGTATCAGGCTACACCTTC
J gene: TRBJ2-5; clone size: NA; D gene: NA; V gene: TRBV5-1; CDR3 protein: CASSQTQETQYF; CDR3 DNA: TGCGCCAGCAGCCAGACTCAAGAGACCCAGTACTTC
J gene: TRBJ2-5; clone size: NA; D gene: NA; V gene: TRBV4-1; CDR3 protein: CASSPMTTKYETQYF; CDR3 DNA: TGCGCCAGCAGCCCAATGACAACCAAATACGAGACCCAGTACTTC
J gene: TRBJ1-1; clone size: NA; D gene: NA; V gene: TRBV2; CDR3 protein: CATRQDMNTEAFF; CDR3 DNA: TGTGCCACCCGACAGGACATGAACACTGAAGCTTTCTTT
J gene: TRBJ1-4; clone size: NA; D gene: TRBD1; V gene: TRBV19; CDR3 protein: CASSIGTGGRRTNEKLFF; CDR3 DNA: TGTGCCAGTAGTATTGGGACAGGGGGTAGAAGGACTAATGAAAAACTGTTTTTT
J gene: TRBJ1-1; clone size: NA; D gene: TRBD1; V gene: TRBV10-3; CDR3 protein: CAISETSRGRVGQSTEAFF; CDR3 DNA: TGTGCCATCAGTGAAACGAGCAGGGGGCGAGTTGGACAGAGCACTGAAGCTTTCTTT
J gene: TRBJ2-3; clone size: NA; D gene: TRBD2; V gene: TRBV11-3; CDR3 protein: CASSRLAEGDTQYF; CDR3 DNA: TGTGCCAGCAGCCGACTAGCGGAGGGGGATACGCAGTATTTT
J gene: TRBJ1-4; clone size: few; D gene: TRBD1; V gene: TRBV10-3; CDR3 protein: CAIGEGGEGKLFF; CDR3 DNA: TGTGCCATCGGTGAAGGGGGCGAAGGAAAACTGTTTTTT
J gene: TRBJ1-4; clone size: once; D gene: NA; V gene: TRBV5-1; CDR3 protein: CASSLEPRGRNEKLFF; CDR3 DNA: TGCGCCAGCAGCTTGGAACCGCGGGGGCGTAATGAAAAACTGTTTTTT
J gene: TRBJ2-7; clone size: NA; D gene: NA; V gene: TRBV19; CDR3 protein: CASSKARSSSYEQYF; CDR3 DNA: TGTGCCAGTAGTAAGGCCCGGTCGAGCTCCTACGAGCAGTACTTC
J gene: TRBJ2-1; clone size: NA; D gene: NA; V gene: TRBV9; CDR3 protein: CASSVEGPTWNEQFF; CDR3 DNA: TGTGCCAGCAGCGTAGAGGGACCTACCTGGAATGAGCAGTTCTTC
J gene: TRBJ2-7; clone size: NA; D gene: TRBD1; V gene: TRBV29-1; CDR3 protein: CSVGGTGETYEQYF; CDR3 DNA: TGCAGCGTTGGAGGGACAGGGGAGACCTACGAGCAGTACTTC
J gene: TRBJ2-2; clone size: NA; D gene: NA; V gene: TRBV28; CDR3 protein: CASRPTGILGELFF; CDR3 DNA: TGTGCCAGCAGACCCACAGGGATTCTAGGGGAGCTGTTTTTT
J gene: TRBJ2-2; clone size: NA; D gene: NA; V gene: TRBV6-4; CDR3 protein: CASSPGQTNTGELFF; CDR3 DNA: TGTGCCAGCAGCCCCGGACAGACCAACACCGGGGAGCTGTTTTTT
J gene: TRBJ1-3; clone size: NA; D gene: NA; V gene: TRBV16; CDR3 protein: CASSQSNSGNTIYF; CDR3 DNA: TGTGCCAGCAGCCAATCGAACTCTGGAAACACCATATATTTT
J gene: TRBJ1-2; clone size: NA; D gene: NA; V gene: TRBV7-9; CDR3 protein: CASSFGLKRAGDGYTF; CDR3 DNA: TGTGCCAGCAGCTTCGGGCTAAAACGGGCGGGTGATGGCTACACCTTC
J gene: TRBJ1-5; clone size: once; D gene: NA; V gene: TRBV19; CDR3 protein: CASSTTRGNQPQHF; CDR3 DNA: TGTGCCAGTAGTACCACCCGGGGCAATCAGCCCCAGCATTTT
J gene: TRBJ2-7; clone size: few; D gene: NA; V gene: TRBV10-1; CDR3 protein: CASSPNWGRKEQYF; CDR3 DNA: TGCGCCAGCTCCCCTAATTGGGGGAGAAAGGAGCAGTACTTC
J gene: TRBJ2-7; clone size: once; D gene: TRBD1; V gene: TRBV10-3; CDR3 protein: CAISERDRGEYEQYF; CDR3 DNA: TGTGCCATCAGTGAGCGGGACAGGGGGGAATACGAGCAGTACTTC
J gene: TRBJ2-5; clone size: NA; D gene: NA; V gene: TRBV7-2; CDR3 protein: CASSPRRNQETQYF; CDR3 DNA: TGTGCCAGCAGCCCTCGTCGGAACCAAGAGACCCAGTACTTC
J gene: TRBJ1-1; clone size: NA; D gene: TRBD1; V gene: TRBV27; CDR3 protein: CASSSRDRAVEAFF; CDR3 DNA: TGTGCCAGCAGTTCGCGGGACAGGGCCGTCGAAGCTTTCTTT
J gene: TRBJ2-1; clone size: NA; D gene: NA; V gene: TRBV6-6; CDR3 protein: CASSYEKQATYNEQFF; CDR3 DNA: TGTGCCAGCAGTTACGAGAAACAGGCTACCTACAATGAGCAGTTCTTC
J gene: TRBJ2-3; clone size: NA; D gene: NA; V gene: TRBV7-3; CDR3 protein: CASSSNPPPDTQYF; CDR3 DNA: TGTGCCAGCAGCTCAAACCCCCCCCCAGATACGCAGTATTTT
J gene: TRBJ2-1; clone size: NA; D gene: TRBD1; V gene: TRBV18; CDR3 protein: CASSRGRTGGVEQFF; CDR3 DNA: TGTGCCAGCTCACGAGGACGGACAGGGGGCGTTGAGCAGTTCTTC
J gene: TRBJ2-7; clone size: once; D gene: TRBD1; V gene: TRBV5-1; CDR3 protein: CASSTGGRDRVSYEQYF; CDR3 DNA: TGCGCCAGCAGCACTGGGGGCCGGGACAGGGTCTCCTACGAGCAGTACTTC
J gene: TRBJ1-2; clone size: NA; D gene: NA; V gene: TRBV7-2; CDR3 protein: CASSLIQGNYGYTF; CDR3 DNA: TGTGCCAGCAGCTTAATCCAGGGAAACTATGGCTACACCTTC
J gene: TRBJ1-1; clone size: NA; D gene: TRBD1; V gene: TRBV18; CDR3 protein: CASSTGAESTEAFF; CDR3 DNA: TGTGCCAGCTCAACAGGGGCGGAAAGCACTGAAGCTTTCTTT
J gene: TRBJ2-7; clone size: NA; D gene: NA; V gene: TRBV5-4; CDR3 protein: CASSARDLSYEQYF; CDR3 DNA: TGTGCCAGCAGCGCCCGGGACTTGTCCTACGAGCAGTACTTC
J gene: TRBJ2-3; clone size: NA; D gene: TRBD2; V gene: TRBV7-8; CDR3 protein: CASSSFVGSGGSTDTQYF; CDR3 DNA: TGTGCCAGCAGCTCCTTTGTTGGTAGCGGGGGGAGCACAGATACGCAGTATTTT
J gene: TRBJ2-3; clone size: NA; D gene: NA; V gene: TRBV18; CDR3 protein: CASSPTRTDTQYF; CDR3 DNA: TGTGCCAGCTCACCCACACGGACAGATACGCAGTATTTT